This TCR beta chain was documented in a study of CD8 T cells in Susac syndrome. Study observations and caveats: As acknowledged by the study, its TCR sequencing and HLA analysis included a relatively small number of individuals.

Sequencing of TCR beta covered CD8+ and CD4+ T cells obtained from blood. Healthy donors were controls matched for age and sex. RNA amounts of roughly 0.45 to 1 ug underwent reverse transcription with random hexamers. TCR beta CDR3 was amplified by immunoSEQ multiplex PCR. This amplification extended across 54 Vbeta and 13 Jbeta segments. TCRdb fed the immunoSEQ multiplex PCR reads into MiXCR, producing one record per CDR3 protein. Of some 200,000 distinct CDR3 sequences listed, approximately 94% are singletons. A remark on this clonotype: Its antigen remains unidentified.

The clonotype was recovered from a human donor in good health. The source material was CD4+ T cells from PBMCs.

Written as DNA, the CDR3 is TGTGCCAGCAGTTCCCACAGCTACGAGCAGTACTTC. This codes for CASSSHSYEQYF. The chain joins TRBV6-2 or TRBV6-3 to TRBJ2-7; D ambiguous. Deletions cut 4 bases from V and 3 bases from J, with 7 bases between. Germline V gives CDR1 MNHEY, CDR2 SVGEGT. This CDR3 contains 12 residues.